Listed below are T cell receptor beta chains from one sample, sequenced in a study of T-cell reconstitution after alpha-beta-depleted transplantation in children. TCRdb re-derived calls from the PCR reads in MiXCR, one entry per CDR3 protein. Of about 200,000 distinct CDR3 sequences listed, under 8.5% are singletons. This specimen was PBMCs, mostly from graft donor cells, taken 360 days after TCRalphabeta/CD19-depleted stem cell transplant. The receptors here all came from a male patient aged 2 to 10 who had a stem cell transplant for acute myeloid leukemia, so the T cells may come from the graft donor. Both conserved end residues are part of each CDR3. The D gene is left open where the match is weak. Size is stated for part of the rows, as once, few or many counts, or as a class when the clone is expanded.

J gene,D gene,clone size,V gene,CDR3 DNA,CDR3 protein
TRBJ2-2,TRBD2,-,TRBV5-6,TGTGCCAGCAGGCGGACTAGTAGTTGGAAAGCCGGGGAGCTGTTTTTT,CASRRTSSWKAGELFF
TRBJ2-1,-,few,TRBV3-1,TGTGCCAGCAGCCATCGCCACAATGAGCAGTTCTTC,CASSHRHNEQFF
TRBJ2-3,-,-,TRBV20-1,TGCAGTGCTATTCTCACAGATACGCAGTATTTT,CSAILTDTQYF
TRBJ2-3,-,-,TRBV30,TGTGCCTGGAGTGTACCCGTGGCAGATACGCAGTATTTT,CAWSVPVADTQYF
TRBJ2-5,-,few,TRBV20-1,TGCAGTGGTAGCAGGGGTGAAGAGACCCAGTACTTC,CSGSRGEETQYF
TRBJ2-3,TRBD2,-,TRBV11-1,TGTGCCAGCAGCTTACCGGGAGGGGTTGGCACAGATACGCAGTATTTT,CASSLPGGVGTDTQYF
TRBJ2-2,TRBD2,-,TRBV7-2,TGTGCCAGCAGCTTCTCCAGCGGGGCGAGAACCACCGGGGAGCTGTTTTTT,CASSFSSGARTTGELFF
TRBJ2-5,-,many,TRBV20-1,TGCAGTGCTACAAAACAGGAGACCCAGTACTTC,CSATKQETQYF
TRBJ2-1,-,few,TRBV29-1,TGCAGCGTATCGACAGGATCCTACAATGAGCAGTTCTTC,CSVSTGSYNEQFF
TRBJ1-2,-,-,TRBV29-1,TGCAGCGTTGACTGGGGGCAGGGCTACACCTTC,CSVDWGQGYTF
TRBJ2-3,-,many,TRBV5-1,TGCGCCAGCAGCCAGAAAGCGGTTGATACGCAGTATTTT,CASSQKAVDTQYF
TRBJ2-7,TRBD2,few,TRBV20-1,TGCAGTGCTAGAGATCTTAAGCGGGGAAAACGTTACGAGCAGTACTTC,CSARDLKRGKRYEQYF
TRBJ1-4,TRBD1,many,TRBV5-1,TGCGCCAGCAGCCAGGGGGCGCTTGTTGAAAAACTGTTTTTT,CASSQGALVEKLFF
TRBJ2-7,-,-,TRBV7-2,TGTGCCAGCAGCCGGAATTCCTACGAGCAGTACTTC,CASSRNSYEQYF
TRBJ2-5,-,many,TRBV20-1,TGCAGTGCGACCAATTGGAGAGTTCGAGAGACCCAGTACTTC,CSATNWRVRETQYF
TRBJ2-1,-,few,TRBV4-3,TGCGCCAGCAGCCCTGGTCCCCGATACAATGAGCAGTTCTTC,CASSPGPRYNEQFF
TRBJ2-1,-,many,TRBV7-2,TGTGCCAGCAGCTTCTATTCCTACAATGAGCAGTTCTTC,CASSFYSYNEQFF
TRBJ1-5,TRBD1,few,TRBV6-1,TGTGCCAGCAGGACAGGGGGCCCGGGCAATCAGCCCCAGCATTTT,CASRTGGPGNQPQHF
TRBJ2-1,TRBD2,many,TRBV20-1,TGCAGTGCTAGAGTGGCGGGAGAAGGGCCAAATGAGCAGTTCTTC,CSARVAGEGPNEQFF
TRBJ2-4,-,few,TRBV10-3,TGTGCCATCAGCGGGACCGCAGCCAAAAACATTCAGTACTTC,CAISGTAAKNIQYF
TRBJ2-3,-,-,TRBV12-3/TRBV12-4,TGTGCCAGCAGTGGTCGGACCTTGAGCACAGATACGCAGTATTTT,CASSGRTLSTDTQYF
TRBJ2-1,-,many,TRBV6-5,TGTGCCAGCAGTTACGCGGGACTCGACTCCTACAATGAGCAGTTCTTC,CASSYAGLDSYNEQFF
TRBJ1-1,-,many,TRBV5-1,TGCGCCAGCAGCTTGGCGGTGGGCACTGAAGCTTTCTTT,CASSLAVGTEAFF
TRBJ2-3,TRBD2,many,TRBV7-8,TGTGCCAGCAGCTTTAAGGCGGGAGGAATCACAGATACGCAGTATTTT,CASSFKAGGITDTQYF
TRBJ2-7,-,many,TRBV7-3,TGTGCCACATATCGAACTTTCGGAGGGGGCGAGCAGTACTTC,CATYRTFGGGEQYF
TRBJ1-2,-,few,TRBV10-3,TGTGCCATCAGTGGGCCGGGCCGCTATGGCTACACCTTC,CAISGPGRYGYTF
TRBJ2-4,TRBD2,-,TRBV20-1,TGCAGTGCTCCAACTAGCGGGAGAAACATTCAGTACTTC,CSAPTSGRNIQYF
TRBJ2-1,-,many,TRBV12-3/TRBV12-4,TGTGCCAGCAGTTTTGGGGTGCCCTACAATGAGCAGTTCTTC,CASSFGVPYNEQFF
TRBJ2-5,-,-,TRBV12-3/TRBV12-4,TGTGCCAGCAGTTTCCGGCGGCAAGAGACCCAGTACTTC,CASSFRRQETQYF
TRBJ2-1,TRBD2,many,TRBV7-9,TGTGCCAGCAGGTTTAGCGGGAGGGTCTACAATGAGCAGTTCTTC,CASRFSGRVYNEQFF
TRBJ2-4,-,-,TRBV6-2/TRBV6-3,TGTGCCAGCAGCCCTCTCCAAGACTTCCCCGACATTCAGTACTTC,CASSPLQDFPDIQYF
TRBJ2-3,TRBD2,few,TRBV11-2,TGTGCCAGCTCGCTAGGACTAGCCAAAGATACGCAGTATTTT,CASSLGLAKDTQYF
TRBJ1-1,-,many,TRBV29-1,TGCAGCGTTGGTCCCCGGTTGGCAGGGGCCTTGAGTAAAACTGAAGCTTTCTTT,CSVGPRLAGALSKTEAFF
TRBJ2-4,TRBD1,many,TRBV7-2,TGTGCCAGCAGCTGGACAGGGTTAGCCAAAAACATTCAGTACTTC,CASSWTGLAKNIQYF
TRBJ2-2,-,many,TRBV7-2,TGTGCCAGCAGCTTAGGGGTTATCGCGAACACCGGGGAGCTGTTTTTT,CASSLGVIANTGELFF
TRBJ2-7,-,many,TRBV18,TGTGCCAGCTCACCACCGTCGGGGGAGCAGTACTTC,CASSPPSGEQYF
TRBJ2-5,TRBD2,few,TRBV3-1,TGTGCCAGCAGCCAACCGGGACTAGCGGGAGGAGTTGAGACCCAGTACTTC,CASSQPGLAGGVETQYF
TRBJ1-4,-,few,TRBV7-6,TGTGCCAGCAGCTTTTACAGGAACATGGATGAAAAACTGTTTTTT,CASSFYRNMDEKLFF
TRBJ1-3,-,many,TRBV6-5,TGTGCCAGCAGTTACTCCTGGACCCGGACAGACGGAAACACCATATATTTT,CASSYSWTRTDGNTIYF
TRBJ2-1,-,many,TRBV4-3,TGCGCCAGCAGCCAAGATCAAGGGGAGGTTTACTACAATGAGCAGTTCTTC,CASSQDQGEVYYNEQFF
TRBJ2-3,-,many,TRBV15,TGTGCCACCAGCAGAGATCAGCCTACCAGGGGAGCAGATACGCAGTATTTT,CATSRDQPTRGADTQYF
TRBJ2-1,TRBD1,-,TRBV6-5,TGTGCCAGCAGTTGGGACAGGGGCTCCTACAATGAGCAGTTCTTC,CASSWDRGSYNEQFF
TRBJ1-4,-,-,TRBV7-9,TGTGCCAGCAGCCTAGGATCCGCAACTAATGAAAAACTGTTTTTT,CASSLGSATNEKLFF
TRBJ2-7,TRBD1,-,TRBV12-3/TRBV12-4,TGTGCCAGCACAGCGGGACAGGGGGCCTACGAGCAGTACTTC,CASTAGQGAYEQYF
TRBJ2-1,-,-,TRBV10-3,TGTGCCATCAGTGAGAGGGCTAGCGCCTTCTCCTACAATGAGCAGTTCTTC,CAISERASAFSYNEQFF
TRBJ2-2,-,-,TRBV7-6,TGTGCCAGCAGCTTAGGGTCCTTCACCGGGGAGCTGTTTTTT,CASSLGSFTGELFF
TRBJ1-5,-,few,TRBV4-2,TGTGCCAGCAGCCAAGACCCTTCGGGCAATCAGCCCCAGCATTTT,CASSQDPSGNQPQHF
TRBJ2-1,-,many,TRBV7-9,TGTGCCAGCAGCTTAGTGGGCTACAATGAGCAGTTCTTC,CASSLVGYNEQFF